Only a few counts were recorded for the clone carrying this T cell receptor (beta chain). What it binds is unknown. The sample originates from a study of CD8 T cells in ankylosing spondylitis. Study observations and caveats: Blood from ankylosing spondylitis patients appeared to carry a characteristic eight-variant TCR beta motif.

V lost 2 bases and J 0 bases, leaving 8 bases between the germline ends. This CDR3 has 15 amino acids. The germline V gene has CDR1 MNHEY and CDR2 SVGAGI. A single record per CDR3 protein comes from TCRdb applying MiXCR to the 5' RACE reads. The top ten hold 0.85% to 1% of the sample, which has approximately 400,000 distinct CDR3 sequences, roughly a quarter seen once. Sequenced input: blood, either unsorted or a sorted T cell fraction (not recorded which). This clonotype was obtained from a male donor with ankylosing spondylitis. V is TRBV6-5 and J is TRBJ2-1; D tentatively reads TRBD1 or TRBD2 (5 bases each). CDR3 coding DNA: TGTGCCAGCAGTTACGTGGGGGTCTCCTACAATGAGCAGTTCTTC. Translating gives CASSYVGVSYNEQFF.